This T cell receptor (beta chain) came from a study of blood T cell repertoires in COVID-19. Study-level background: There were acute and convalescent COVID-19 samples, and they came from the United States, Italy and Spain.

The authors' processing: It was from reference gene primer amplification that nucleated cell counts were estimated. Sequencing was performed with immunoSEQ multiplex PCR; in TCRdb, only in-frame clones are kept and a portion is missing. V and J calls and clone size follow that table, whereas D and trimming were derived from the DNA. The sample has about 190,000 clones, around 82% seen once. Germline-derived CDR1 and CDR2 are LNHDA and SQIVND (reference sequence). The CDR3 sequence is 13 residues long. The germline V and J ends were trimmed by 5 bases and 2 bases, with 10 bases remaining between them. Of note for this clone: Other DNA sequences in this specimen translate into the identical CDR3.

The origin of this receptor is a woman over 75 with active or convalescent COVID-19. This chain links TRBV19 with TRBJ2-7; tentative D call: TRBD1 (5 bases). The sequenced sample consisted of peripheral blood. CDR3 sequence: CASSAQGAYEQYF. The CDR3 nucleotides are TGTGCCAGTAGTGCCCAGGGTGCCTACGAGCAGTACTTC.